The TCR beta chain described here comes from a study of blood T cell repertoires in COVID-19. Study background: COVID-19 samples collected from the United States, Italy and Spain covered acute and convalescent phases.

V lost 2 bases to trimming and J lost 13 bases; unmatched junction nucleotides: 5. The CDR3 spans 13 residues. Germline V CDR1 and CDR2: KGHSH, LQKENI. Per the original methods: Nucleated cell number was recorded as an estimate derived from reference gene primer amplification. TCRdb keeps only in-frame clones here, not all; method: immunoSEQ multiplex PCR. The DNA gave D and trimming, while V, J and clone size come from that table. The data show 250,000 or so clones, approximately 84% seen once. Allocation to cohorts depended on clinical history reported by the participants. Sequencing was done on a sample of PBMCs or T cells enriched from blood (not recorded which). This clonotype was obtained from a man in his fifties who had recovered from COVID-19. V is TRBV18 and J is TRBJ1-2; 12 bases are a match to TRBD1. The CDR3 DNA reads TGTGCCAGCTCACCAGGGGGACAGGGGGCGAGCACCTTC. Translated, it gives CASSPGGQGASTF.